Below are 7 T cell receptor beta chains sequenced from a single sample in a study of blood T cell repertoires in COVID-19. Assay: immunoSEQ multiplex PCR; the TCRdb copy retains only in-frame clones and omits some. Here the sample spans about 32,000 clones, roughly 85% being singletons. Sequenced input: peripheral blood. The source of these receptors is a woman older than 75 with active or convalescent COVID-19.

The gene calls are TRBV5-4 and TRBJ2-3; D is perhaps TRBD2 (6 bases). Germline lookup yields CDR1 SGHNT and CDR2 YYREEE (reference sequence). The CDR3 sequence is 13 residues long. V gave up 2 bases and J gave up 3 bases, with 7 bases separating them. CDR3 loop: CASSFRGTDTQYF. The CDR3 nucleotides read TGTGCCAGCAGCTTCCGGGGGACAGATACGCAGTATTTT.

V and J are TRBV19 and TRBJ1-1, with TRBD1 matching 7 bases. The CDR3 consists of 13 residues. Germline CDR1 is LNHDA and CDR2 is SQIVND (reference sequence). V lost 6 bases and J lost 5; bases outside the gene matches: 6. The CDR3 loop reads CASSTGTATEAFF. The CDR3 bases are TGTGCCAGTAGCACCGGGACAGCTACTGAAGCTTTCTTT.

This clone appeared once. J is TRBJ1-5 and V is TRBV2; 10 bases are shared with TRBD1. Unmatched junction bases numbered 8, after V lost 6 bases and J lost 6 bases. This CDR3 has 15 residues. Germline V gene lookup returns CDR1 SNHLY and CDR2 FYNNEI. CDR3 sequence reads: CASRSGTGVGQPQHF. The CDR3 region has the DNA TGTGCCAGCAGATCCGGGACAGGGGTGGGTCAGCCCCAGCATTTT. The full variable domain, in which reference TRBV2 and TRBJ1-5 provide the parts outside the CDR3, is EPEVTQTPSHQVTQMGQEVILRCVPISNHLYFYWYRQILGQKVEFLVSFYNNEISEKSEIFDDQFSVERPDGSNFTLKIRSTKLEDSAMYFCASRSGTGVGQPQHFGDGTRLSIL.

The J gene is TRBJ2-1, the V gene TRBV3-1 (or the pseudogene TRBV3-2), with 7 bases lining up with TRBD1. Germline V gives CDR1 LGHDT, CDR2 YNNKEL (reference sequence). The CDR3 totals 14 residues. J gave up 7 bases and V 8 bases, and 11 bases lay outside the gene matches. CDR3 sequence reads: CASQRDSPKNEQFF. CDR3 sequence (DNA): TGTGCCAGCCAACGGGACAGTCCGAAGAATGAGCAGTTCTTC.

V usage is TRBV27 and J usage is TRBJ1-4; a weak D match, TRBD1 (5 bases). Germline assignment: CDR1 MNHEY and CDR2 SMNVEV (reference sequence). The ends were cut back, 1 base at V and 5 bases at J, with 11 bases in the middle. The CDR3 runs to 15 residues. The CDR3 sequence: CASSLLKGINEKLFF. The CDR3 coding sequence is TGTGCCAGCAGTTTATTAAAGGGGATAAATGAAAAACTGTTTTTT.

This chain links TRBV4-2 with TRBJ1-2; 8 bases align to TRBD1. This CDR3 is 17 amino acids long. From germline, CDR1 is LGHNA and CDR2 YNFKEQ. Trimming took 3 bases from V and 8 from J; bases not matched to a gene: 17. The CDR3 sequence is CASSQQTERTGIGGYTF. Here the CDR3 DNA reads TGTGCCAGCAGCCAGCAAACCGAAAGGACAGGGATTGGGGGCTACACCTTC.

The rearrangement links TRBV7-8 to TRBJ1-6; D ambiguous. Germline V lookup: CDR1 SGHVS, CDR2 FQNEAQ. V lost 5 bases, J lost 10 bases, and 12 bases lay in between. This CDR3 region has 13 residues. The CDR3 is CASSLDAVSPLHF. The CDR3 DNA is TGTGCCAGCAGCCTAGACGCGGTCTCACCCCTCCACTTT. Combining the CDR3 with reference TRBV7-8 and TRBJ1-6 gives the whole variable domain GAGVSQSPRYKVAKRGQDVALRCDPISGHVSLFWYQQALGQGPEFLTYFQNEAQLDKSGLPSDRFFAERPEGSVSTLKIQRTQQEDSAVYLCASSLDAVSPLHFGNGTRLTVT.